The 14 T cell receptor beta chains reported below all come from one sample, sequenced in a study of T-cell reconstitution after alpha-beta-depleted transplantation in children. Broader study findings: Newly made T cells mostly supplied T-cell counts and diversity one year after transplant.

Unique molecular identifiers were incorporated into the prepared TCRbeta library. TCRdb passed the PCR reads through MiXCR, listing each CDR3 protein once. Of fewer than 350,000 distinct CDR3 sequences listed, less than 9.5% were seen once; the top ten hold approximately 9.6%. Which antigens these TCRs recognize remains unknown. This specimen was peripheral blood, taken 360 days after TCRalphabeta/CD19-depleted stem cell transplant. The receptors derive from a female patient between 2 and 15 years old who had a stem cell transplant for Fanconi anemia, so the T cells may come from the graft donor.

This clonotype was recorded many times. V gene TRBV10-3 combines with J gene TRBJ2-7, with TRBD2 matching 12 bases. The V and J ends lost 7 bases and 2 bases, in that order; junction bases with no gene match: 9. The CDR3 runs 16 residues. CDR1 and CDR2 from the germline V gene are ENHRY and SYGVKD. CDR3 protein: CAITQSRLAGAYEQYF. CDR3 nucleotides: TGTGCCATCACCCAATCCCGACTAGCGGGGGCCTACGAGCAGTACTTC.

This clonotype has just a few counts. The chain has TRBV19 and TRBJ2-1, with 8 bases that match TRBD1. After removal of 0 bases from V and 6 bases from J, the junction contained 4 bases not matched to a gene. Per germline, CDR1 LNHDA and CDR2 SQIVND (reference sequence). The CDR3 totals 15 residues. CDR3: CASSIDHTGGNEQFF. The CDR3 coding sequence is TGTGCCAGTAGTATAGATCACACAGGGGGCAATGAGCAGTTCTTC.

The CDR3 bases are TGTGCCAGCAGCATAGGACTAGCGGGAGGATTAGAGACCCAGTACTTC. Encoded protein: CASSIGLAGGLETQYF. This chain joins TRBV9 and TRBJ2-5, with 14 bases aligning to TRBD2. This CDR3 is 16 amino acids long. Germline CDR1 reads SGDLS; CDR2 reads YYNGEE. V trimming: 4 bases; J trimming: 4 bases; junction bases outside the gene matches: 6.

CDR3 protein: CASSVGLAESSYNEQFF. Written as DNA, the CDR3 is TGTGCCAGCAGCGTGGGACTAGCGGAAAGCTCCTACAATGAGCAGTTCTTC. V and J are TRBV9 and TRBJ2-1; 11 nucleotides line up with TRBD2. V trimming: 2 bases; J trimming: 0 bases; junction bases outside the gene matches: 4. The CDR3 length is 17 residues. CDR1 is SGDLS, CDR2 YYNGEE, per germline.

This clonotype was observed at least ten times. The V gene is TRBV20-1, the J gene TRBJ2-5; D ambiguous. Germline V gives CDR1 DFQATT, CDR2 SNEGSKA (reference sequence). The length of the CDR3 is 13 residues. The V end was cut by 2 bases, the J end by 2 bases, with 9 bases between. The CDR3 DNA reads TGCAGTGCTAGACGGTCGATTCAAGAGACCCAGTACTTC. Its protein product is CSARRSIQETQYF.

This clonotype has more than one count but fewer than ten. This chain uses TRBV3-1 with TRBJ1-1; D may be TRBD1 (5 bases). Germline CDR1 reads LGHDT; CDR2 reads YNNKEL (reference sequence). CDR3 size: 16 residues. Trimming removed 0 bases from V and 0 bases from J, with 11 bases in between. CDR3 amino acids: CASSQDPPGLNTEAFF. In DNA, the CDR3 is TGTGCCAGCAGCCAAGATCCCCCAGGGCTGAACACTGAAGCTTTCTTT.

This clonotype was counted between two and nine times. The genes are TRBV5-6 and TRBJ2-6, with D hard to call. From germline, CDR1 is SGHDT and CDR2 YYEEEE. CDR3 length: 14 residues. V shed 4 bases and J shed 2 bases, with 7 bases lying between them. The CDR3 loop is CASSLGPGANVLTF. The CDR3 region has the DNA TGTGCCAGCAGCCTCGGGCCTGGGGCCAACGTCCTGACTTTC.

This clonotype has a handful of counts. V usage is TRBV4-1 and J usage is TRBJ2-7, with 7 bases lining up with TRBD2. Germline V lookup: CDR1 MGHRA, CDR2 YSYEKL. There are 15 residues in the CDR3. The junction had 8 bases not matched to a gene; V was cut back by 1 base and J by 5 bases. The CDR3 here is CASSQGRGSGHEQYF. The DNA for the CDR3 is TGCGCCAGCAGCCAAGGTCGCGGGAGCGGGCACGAGCAGTACTTC.

The chain has TRBV6-5 and TRBJ2-7, with D possibly being TRBD1 (5 bases). Per germline, CDR1 MNHEY and CDR2 SVGAGI. Trimming took 5 bases from V and 5 from J, leaving 13 bases between them. The CDR3 runs to 13 residues. The CDR3 DNA follows: TGTGCCAGCAGTCGATCAAGGGGCCACGAGCAGTACGTC. Protein: CASSRSRGHEQYV.

Many counts were recorded for this clonotype. The gene calls are TRBV20-1 and TRBJ2-1; D may be TRBD2 (5 bases). V lost 5 bases and J lost 9, with 8 bases in between. Germline CDR1 and CDR2: DFQATT and SNEGSKA (reference sequence). The length of the CDR3 is 10 residues. CDR3 DNA sequence: TGCAGTGCTCAACGGGGTGAGCAGTTCTTC. Translating it yields CSAQRGEQFF.

This clonotype was picked up a small number of times. The chain has TRBV14 and TRBJ2-2, with no clear D. CDR1 SGHDN and CDR2 FVKESK come from the germline V gene. The CDR3 contains 16 residues. V lost 0 bases and J lost 3, with 11 bases in between. This chain's CDR3 is CASSQDSFIYTGELFF. In DNA form, the CDR3 reads TGTGCCAGCAGCCAAGACAGTTTTATATACACCGGGGAGCTGTTTTTT. Complete variable domain (other parts from reference TRBV14 and TRBJ2-2): EAGVTQFPSHSVIEKGQTVTLRCDPISGHDNLYWYRRVMGKEIKFLLHFVKESKQDESGMPNNRFLAERTGGTYSTLKVQPAELEDSGVYFCASSQDSFIYTGELFFGEGSRLTVL.

The chain combines TRBV2 with TRBJ2-5, with 7 bases identical to TRBD1. This CDR3 comprises 14 residues. The germline V gene has CDR1 SNHLY and CDR2 FYNNEI. With 11 bases clipped from V and 5 bases from J, the junction kept 14 bases outside the gene matches. CDR3 sequence: CAGKGGKVGETQYF. The CDR3 DNA reads as TGTGCCGGTAAAGGGGGCAAGGTTGGTGAGACCCAGTACTTC.

V is TRBV30 and J is TRBJ2-7; the D gene is possibly TRBD2 (7 bases). In germline, CDR1 is GTSNPN, CDR2 SVGIG (reference sequence). V was pared by 0 bases and J by 6 bases, with 12 bases between. This CDR3 contains 13 residues. CDR3 in amino acids: CAWSVRGAGEQYF. The CDR3 nucleotides read TGTGCCTGGAGTGTACGGGGGGCCGGCGAGCAGTACTTC. The full variable domain, in which reference TRBV30 and TRBJ2-7 provide the parts outside the CDR3, is SQTIHQWPATLVQPVGSPLSLECTVEGTSNPNLYWYRQAAGRGLQLLFYSVGIGQISSEVPQNLSASRPQDRQFILSSKKLLLSDSGFYLCAWSVRGAGEQYFGPGTRLTVT.

This clonotype appeared a few times. The chain's CDR3 is CASSPPVLSAGGEQFF. The CDR3 DNA reads TGTGCCAGCTCACCACCCGTATTGTCAGCCGGGGGTGAGCAGTTCTTC. The chain is built from TRBV18 and TRBJ2-1; possible D gene TRBD2, 6 bases. In germline, CDR1 is KGHSH, CDR2 LQKENI. V was pared by 0 bases and J by 9 bases, with 18 bases between. There are 16 residues in the CDR3.